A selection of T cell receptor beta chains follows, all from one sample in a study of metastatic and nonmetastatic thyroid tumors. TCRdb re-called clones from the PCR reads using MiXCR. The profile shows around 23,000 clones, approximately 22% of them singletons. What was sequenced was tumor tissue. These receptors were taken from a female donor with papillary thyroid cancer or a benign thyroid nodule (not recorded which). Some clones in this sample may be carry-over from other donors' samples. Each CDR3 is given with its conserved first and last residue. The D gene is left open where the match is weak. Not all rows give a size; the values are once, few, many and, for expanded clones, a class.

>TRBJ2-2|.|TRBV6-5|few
CASSYPGRELFF
TGTGCCAGCAGTTACCCCGGCAGGGAGCTGTTTTTT
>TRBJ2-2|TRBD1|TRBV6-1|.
CASRRERTGGLTGELFF
TGTGCCAGCAGAAGAGAACGGACAGGGGGTTTGACCGGGGAGCTGTTTTTT
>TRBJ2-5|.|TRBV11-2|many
CASSAQTGRSQETQYF
TGTGCCAGCAGCGCCCAGACGGGACGGTCCCAAGAGACCCAGTACTTC
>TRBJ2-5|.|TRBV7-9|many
CASSMDGSRTQYF
TGTGCCAGCAGCATGGACGGTTCTAGGACCCAGTACTTC
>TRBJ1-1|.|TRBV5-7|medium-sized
CASSYFDFNTEAFF
TGTGCCAGCAGTTATTTCGACTTTAACACTGAAGCTTTCTTT
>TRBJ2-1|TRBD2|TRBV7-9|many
CAIRPLAGGSNEQFF
TGTGCCATCCGGCCCTTAGCGGGAGGAAGCAATGAGCAGTTCTTC
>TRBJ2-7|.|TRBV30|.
CAWSGNYEQYF
TGTGCCTGGAGCGGAAACTACGAGCAGTACTTC
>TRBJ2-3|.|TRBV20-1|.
CSASRADTQYF
TGCAGTGCTTCAAGGGCAGATACGCAGTATTTT
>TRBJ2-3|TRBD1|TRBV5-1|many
CASSLYGQVANTDTQYF
TGCGCCAGCAGCTTGTACGGACAGGTGGCTAACACAGATACGCAGTATTTT
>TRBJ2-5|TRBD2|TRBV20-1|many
CSARRTGGETQYF
TGCAGTGCTAGACGGACGGGAGGGGAGACCCAGTACTTC